The source of this T cell receptor beta chain is a study of cytomegalovirus exposure and HLA in healthy donors. General study findings and limits: There were several of the most significant clusters that appeared linked to common viral pathogens in a later analysis.

Regarding this clone: The antigen remains unidentified.

Donors consisted of healthy bone marrow donors. The CDR3 runs to 13 residues. The V gene's germline CDR1 is MNHEY and CDR2 SVGAGI. Trimming removed 8 bases from V and 3 bases from J; junction bases left unmatched: 7. PCR was performed using 60 Vbeta and 13 Jbeta primers. Assay used: immunoSEQ multiplex PCR; TCRdb lists only in-frame clones, some missing. The sample yields about 200,000 clones, approximately 79% seen once. The receptor's source is a girl aged 2 to 9 in good health and CMV-seronegative. Sequenced sample: PBMCs. The V call is TRBV6-5, the J call TRBJ2-7; TRBD1 aligns across 7 bases. The CDR3 here is CASGQGQRYEQYF. CDR3 DNA sequence: TGTGCCAGCGGCCAGGGACAGCGCTACGAGCAGTACTTC.